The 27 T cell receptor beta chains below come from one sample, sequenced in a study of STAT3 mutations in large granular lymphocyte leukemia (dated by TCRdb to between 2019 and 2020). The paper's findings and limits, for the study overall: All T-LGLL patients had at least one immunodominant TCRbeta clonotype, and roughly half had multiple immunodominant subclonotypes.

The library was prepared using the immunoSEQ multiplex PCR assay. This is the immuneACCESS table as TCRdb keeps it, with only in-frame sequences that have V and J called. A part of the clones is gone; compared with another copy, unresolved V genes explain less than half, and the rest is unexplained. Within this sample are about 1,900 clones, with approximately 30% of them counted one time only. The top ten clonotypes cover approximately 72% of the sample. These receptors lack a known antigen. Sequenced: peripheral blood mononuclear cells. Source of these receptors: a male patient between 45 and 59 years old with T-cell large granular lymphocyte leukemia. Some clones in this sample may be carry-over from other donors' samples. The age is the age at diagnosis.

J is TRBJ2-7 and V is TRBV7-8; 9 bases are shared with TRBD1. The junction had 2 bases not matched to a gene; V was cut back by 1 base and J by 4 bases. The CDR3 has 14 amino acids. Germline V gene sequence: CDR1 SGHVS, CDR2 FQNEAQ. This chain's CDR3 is CASSLEQGAYEQYF. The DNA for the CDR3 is TGTGCCAGCAGCTTAGAACAGGGGGCATACGAGCAGTACTTC.

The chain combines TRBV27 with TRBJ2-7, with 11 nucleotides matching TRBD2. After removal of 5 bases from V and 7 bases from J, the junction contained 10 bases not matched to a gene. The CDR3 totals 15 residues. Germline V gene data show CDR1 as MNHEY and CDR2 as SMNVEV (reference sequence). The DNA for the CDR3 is TGTGCCAGCAGTGGGGGGACTAGCGGAGCGGGGGAGCAGTACTTC. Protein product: CASSGGTSGAGEQYF.

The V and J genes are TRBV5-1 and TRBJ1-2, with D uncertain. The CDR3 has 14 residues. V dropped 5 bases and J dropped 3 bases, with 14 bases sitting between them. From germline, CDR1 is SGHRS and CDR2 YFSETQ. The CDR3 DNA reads TGCGCCAGCAGGGCCGGGCTCGAGGACTATGGCTACACCTTC. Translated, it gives CASRAGLEDYGYTF.

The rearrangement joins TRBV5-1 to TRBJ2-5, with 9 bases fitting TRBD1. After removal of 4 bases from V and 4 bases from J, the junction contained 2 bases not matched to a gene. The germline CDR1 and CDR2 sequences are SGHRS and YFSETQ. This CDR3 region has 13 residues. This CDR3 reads CASSTGGGETQYF. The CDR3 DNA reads TGCGCCAGCAGCACAGGGGGCGGAGAGACCCAGTACTTC.

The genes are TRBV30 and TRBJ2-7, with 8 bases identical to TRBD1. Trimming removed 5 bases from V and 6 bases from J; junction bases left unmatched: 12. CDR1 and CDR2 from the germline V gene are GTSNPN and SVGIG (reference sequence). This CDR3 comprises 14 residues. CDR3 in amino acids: CAWRRGRGRGEQYF. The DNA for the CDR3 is TGTGCCTGGCGCCGGGGCAGGGGGCGAGGCGAGCAGTACTTC.

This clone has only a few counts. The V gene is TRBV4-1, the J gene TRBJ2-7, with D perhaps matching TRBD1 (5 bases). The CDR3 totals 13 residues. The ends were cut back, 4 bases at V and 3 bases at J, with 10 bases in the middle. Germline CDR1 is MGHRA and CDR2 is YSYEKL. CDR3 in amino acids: CASSPDSLYEQYV. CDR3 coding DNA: TGCGCCAGCAGCCCCGACAGCCTCTACGAGCAGTACGTC.

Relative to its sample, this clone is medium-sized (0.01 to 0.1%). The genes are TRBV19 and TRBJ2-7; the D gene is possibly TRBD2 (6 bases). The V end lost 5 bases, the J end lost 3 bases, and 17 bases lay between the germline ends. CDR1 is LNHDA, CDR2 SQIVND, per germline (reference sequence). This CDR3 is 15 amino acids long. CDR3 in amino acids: CASSPRGKDYYEQYF. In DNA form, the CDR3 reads TGTGCCAGTAGTCCCCGGGGGAAGGACTACTACGAGCAGTACTTC. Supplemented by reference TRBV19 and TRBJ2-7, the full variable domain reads DGGITQSPKYLFRKEGQNVTLSCEQNLNHDAMYWYRQDPGQGLRLIYYSQIVNDFQKGDIAEGYSVSREKKESFPLTVTSAQKNPTAFYLCASSPRGKDYYEQYFGPGTRLTVT.

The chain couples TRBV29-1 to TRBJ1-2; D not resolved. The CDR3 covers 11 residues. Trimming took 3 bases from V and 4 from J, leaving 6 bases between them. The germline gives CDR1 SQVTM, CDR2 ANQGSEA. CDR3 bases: TGCAGCGTTGATCAAGTCTATGGCTACACCTTC. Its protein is CSVDQVYGYTF.

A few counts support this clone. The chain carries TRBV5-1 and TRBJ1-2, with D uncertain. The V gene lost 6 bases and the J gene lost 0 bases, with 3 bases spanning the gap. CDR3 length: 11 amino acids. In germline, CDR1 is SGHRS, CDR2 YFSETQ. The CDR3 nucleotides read TGCGCCAGCAAGACTAACTATGGCTACACCTTC. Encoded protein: CASKTNYGYTF.

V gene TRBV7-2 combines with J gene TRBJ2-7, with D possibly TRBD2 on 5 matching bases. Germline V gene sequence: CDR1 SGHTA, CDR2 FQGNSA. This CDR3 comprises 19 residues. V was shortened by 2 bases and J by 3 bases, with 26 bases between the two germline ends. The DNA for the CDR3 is TGTGCCAGCAGCTTAAGGTCGAGCGCGAGGACTTTTGGGCGCTACGAGCAGTACTTC. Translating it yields CASSLRSSARTFGRYEQYF.

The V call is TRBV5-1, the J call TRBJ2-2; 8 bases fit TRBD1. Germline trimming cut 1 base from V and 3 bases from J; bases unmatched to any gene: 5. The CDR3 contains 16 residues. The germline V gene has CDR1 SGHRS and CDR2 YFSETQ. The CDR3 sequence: CASSLFPGGDTGELFF. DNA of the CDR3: TGCGCCAGCAGCTTGTTTCCAGGGGGCGACACCGGGGAGCTGTTTTTT.

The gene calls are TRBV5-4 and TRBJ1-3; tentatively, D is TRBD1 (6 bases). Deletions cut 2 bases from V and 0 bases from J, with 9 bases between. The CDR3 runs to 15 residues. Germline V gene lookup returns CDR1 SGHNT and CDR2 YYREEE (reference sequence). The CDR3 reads CASSFTGNSGNTIYF. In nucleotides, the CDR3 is TGTGCCAGCAGCTTTACAGGGAACTCTGGAAACACCATATATTTT.

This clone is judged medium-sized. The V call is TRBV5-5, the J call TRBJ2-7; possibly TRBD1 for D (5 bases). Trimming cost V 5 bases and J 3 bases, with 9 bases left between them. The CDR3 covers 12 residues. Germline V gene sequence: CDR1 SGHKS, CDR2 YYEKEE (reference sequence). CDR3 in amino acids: CASSPQGYEQYF. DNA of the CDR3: TGTGCCAGCAGTCCCCAGGGCTACGAGCAGTACTTC.

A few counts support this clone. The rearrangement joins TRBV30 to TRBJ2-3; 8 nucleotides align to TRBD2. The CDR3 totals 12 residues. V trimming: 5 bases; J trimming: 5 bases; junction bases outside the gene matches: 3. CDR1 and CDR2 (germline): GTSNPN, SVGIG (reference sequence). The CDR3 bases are TGTGCCTGGGGGAGCGGGAGAGATACGCAGTATTTT. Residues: CAWGSGRDTQYF.

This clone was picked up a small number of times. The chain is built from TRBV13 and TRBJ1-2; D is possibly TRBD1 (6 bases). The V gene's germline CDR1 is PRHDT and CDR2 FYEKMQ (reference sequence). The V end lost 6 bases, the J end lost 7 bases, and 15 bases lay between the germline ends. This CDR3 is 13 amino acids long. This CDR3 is CASSSQGGGGYTF. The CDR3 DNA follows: TGTGCCAGCAGTTCACAGGGAGGCGGTGGCTACACCTTC.

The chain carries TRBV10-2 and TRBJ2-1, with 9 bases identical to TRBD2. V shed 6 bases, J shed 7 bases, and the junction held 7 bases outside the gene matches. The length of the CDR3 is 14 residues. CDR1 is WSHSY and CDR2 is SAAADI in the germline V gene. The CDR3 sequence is CASRGGRVTNEQFF. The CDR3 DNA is TGCGCCAGCAGGGGCGGGAGGGTAACGAATGAGCAGTTCTTC.

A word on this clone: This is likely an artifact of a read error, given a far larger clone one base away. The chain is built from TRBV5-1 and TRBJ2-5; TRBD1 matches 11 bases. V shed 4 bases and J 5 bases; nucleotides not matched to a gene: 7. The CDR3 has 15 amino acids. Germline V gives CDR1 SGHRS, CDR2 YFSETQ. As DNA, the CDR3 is TGCGCCAGCAGCGCGGACAGGGGGCAGGGGGAGACCCAGTACTTC. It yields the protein CASSADRGQGETQYF.

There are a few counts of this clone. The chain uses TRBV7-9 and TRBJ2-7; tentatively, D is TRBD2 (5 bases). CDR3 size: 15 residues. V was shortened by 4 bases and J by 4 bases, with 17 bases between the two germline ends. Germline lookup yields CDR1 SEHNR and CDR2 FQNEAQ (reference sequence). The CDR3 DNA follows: TGTGCCAGCAGCTCTCAGATGAGGGATCGGTACGAGCAGTACTTC. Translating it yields CASSSQMRDRYEQYF.

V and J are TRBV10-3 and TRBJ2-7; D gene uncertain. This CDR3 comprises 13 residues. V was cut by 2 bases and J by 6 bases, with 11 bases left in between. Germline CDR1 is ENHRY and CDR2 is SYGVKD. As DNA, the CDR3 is TGTGCCATCAGTGAGAAGATTCGTGTCGAGCAGTACTTC. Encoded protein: CAISEKIRVEQYF.

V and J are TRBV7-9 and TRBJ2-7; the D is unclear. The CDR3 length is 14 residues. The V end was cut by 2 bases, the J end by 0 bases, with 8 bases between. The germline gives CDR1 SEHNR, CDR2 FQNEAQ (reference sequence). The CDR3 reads CASSLSGLSYEQYF. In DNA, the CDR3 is TGTGCCAGCAGCTTATCGGGTCTCTCCTACGAGCAGTACTTC.

The CDR3 spells CASLREGTEQFF. CDR3 bases: TGTGCCAGCCTGCGGGAGGGCACTGAGCAGTTCTTC. The chain recombines TRBV5-4 with TRBJ2-1, with 9 bases identical to TRBD2. The CDR3 has 12 amino acids. The V gene end was trimmed by 7 bases and the J gene end by 9 bases; junction bases not matched to a gene: 5. Germline V CDR1 and CDR2: SGHNT, YYREEE (reference sequence).

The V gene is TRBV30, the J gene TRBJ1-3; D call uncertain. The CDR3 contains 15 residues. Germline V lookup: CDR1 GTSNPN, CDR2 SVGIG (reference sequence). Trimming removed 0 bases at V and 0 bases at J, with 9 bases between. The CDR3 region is CAWSVGGSSGNTIYF. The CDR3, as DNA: TGTGCCTGGAGTGTAGGCGGGAGCTCTGGAAACACCATATATTTT. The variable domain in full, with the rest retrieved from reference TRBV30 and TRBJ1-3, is SQTIHQWPATLVQPVGSPLSLECTVEGTSNPNLYWYRQAAGRGLQLLFYSVGIGQISSEVPQNLSASRPQDRQFILSSKKLLLSDSGFYLCAWSVGGSSGNTIYFGEGSWLTVV.

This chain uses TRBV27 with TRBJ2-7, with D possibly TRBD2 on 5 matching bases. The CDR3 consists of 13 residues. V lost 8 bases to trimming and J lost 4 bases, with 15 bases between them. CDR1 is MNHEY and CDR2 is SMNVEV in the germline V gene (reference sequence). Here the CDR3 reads CASLRSSPYEQYF. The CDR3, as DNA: TGTGCCAGCCTACGATCTAGCCCATACGAGCAGTACTTC.

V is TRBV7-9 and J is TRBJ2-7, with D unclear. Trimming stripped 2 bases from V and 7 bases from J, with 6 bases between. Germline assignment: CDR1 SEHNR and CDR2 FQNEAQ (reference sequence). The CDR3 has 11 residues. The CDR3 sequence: CASSLMVEQYF. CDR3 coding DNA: TGTGCCAGCAGCTTAATGGTGGAGCAGTACTTC.

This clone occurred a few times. This chain's CDR3 is CASSLGDMSYEQYF. The CDR3 DNA reads as TGTGCCAGCAGCTTAGGGGACATGTCTTACGAGCAGTACTTC. The rearrangement uses TRBV7-9 and TRBJ2-7, with D tentatively TRBD1 (6 bases). The CDR3 spans 14 residues. Germline V gene data show CDR1 as SEHNR and CDR2 as FQNEAQ (reference sequence). V was trimmed by 1 base and J by 4 bases, leaving 11 bases between them.

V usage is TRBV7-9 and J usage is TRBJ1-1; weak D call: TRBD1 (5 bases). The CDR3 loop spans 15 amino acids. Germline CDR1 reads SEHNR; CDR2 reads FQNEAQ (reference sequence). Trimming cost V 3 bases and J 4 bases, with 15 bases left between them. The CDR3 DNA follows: TGTGCCAGCAGCTTTATCCGGGGGTTCGGCACTGAAGCTTTCTTT. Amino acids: CASSFIRGFGTEAFF.

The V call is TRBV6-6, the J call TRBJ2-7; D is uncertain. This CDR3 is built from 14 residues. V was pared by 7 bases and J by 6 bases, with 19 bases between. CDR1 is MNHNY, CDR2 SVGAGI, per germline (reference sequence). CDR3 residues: CASTPRADGPEQYF. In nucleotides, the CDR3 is TGTGCCAGCACCCCCCGGGCGGATGGGCCCGAGCAGTACTTC.